Following are 2 T cell receptor beta chains from one sample sequenced in a study of response to subunit inactivated influenza vaccine. TCRdb analysed the RT-PCR reads with MiXCR anew, one entry per CDR3 protein. The sample lists roughly 540,000 distinct CDR3 sequences, under 30% occurring once. This sample was shared with a second study, whose subject was T cells expressing NK-cell markers. That paper adds: TCR beta libraries carry UMIs added by 5'RACE template switching.

The sequencing used CD4+ T cells sorted from PBMCs, collected 11 to 12 days after vaccination. The receptor set was obtained from a man aged 50 to 60 who received an inactivated influenza vaccine.

This clonotype was found a few times. V gene TRBV20-1 combines with J gene TRBJ2-5; TRBD2 is a possible D gene (5 bases). The CDR3 runs 15 residues. The germline V and J ends were trimmed by 0 bases and 0 bases, with 11 bases remaining between them. CDR1 is DFQATT, CDR2 SNEGSKA, per germline (reference sequence). The CDR3 loop is CSARDAGGYQETQYF. In nucleotides, the CDR3 is TGCAGTGCTAGAGATGCTGGCGGGTACCAAGAGACCCAGTACTTC.

The rearrangement uses TRBV27 and TRBJ1-1; D unclear. The V end was cut by 6 bases, the J end by 8 bases, with 10 bases between. Germline V lookup: CDR1 MNHEY, CDR2 SMNVEV (reference sequence). This CDR3 region has 11 residues. CDR3 DNA sequence: TGTGCCAGCAGCCAAGAAGGCGAAGCTTTCTTT. Its translation: CASSQEGEAFF.